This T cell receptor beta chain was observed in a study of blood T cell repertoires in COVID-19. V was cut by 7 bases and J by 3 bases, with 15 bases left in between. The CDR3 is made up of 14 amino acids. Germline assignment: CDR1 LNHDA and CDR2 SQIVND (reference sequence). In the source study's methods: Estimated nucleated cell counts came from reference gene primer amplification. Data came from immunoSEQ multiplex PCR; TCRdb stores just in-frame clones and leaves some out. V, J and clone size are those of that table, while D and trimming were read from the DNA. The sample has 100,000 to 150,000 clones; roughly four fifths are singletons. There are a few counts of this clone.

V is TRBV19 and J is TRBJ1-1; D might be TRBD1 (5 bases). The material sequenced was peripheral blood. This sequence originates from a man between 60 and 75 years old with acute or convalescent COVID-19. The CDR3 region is CASTVRGRDTEAFF. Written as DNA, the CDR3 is TGTGCCAGTACCGTTCGGGGGAGGGACACTGAAGCTTTCTTT.